The 8 T cell receptor beta chains reported below all come from one sample, sequenced in a study of T cells after yellow fever vaccination. Using its own MiXCR run on the 5' RACE reads, TCRdb lists one record per CDR3 protein. Here the sample spans 280,000 or so distinct CDR3 sequences, roughly 8.7% being singletons. This sample comprised CD4+ T cells sorted from PBMCs, obtained 5 days after the yellow fever booster vaccination. The origin of the receptors is a man in his late teens or twenties who received the YFV17D yellow fever vaccine.

The chain combines TRBV7-2 with TRBJ2-7; D is ambiguous. Per the germline V gene, CDR1 is SGHTA and CDR2 is FQGNSA. Trimming took 1 base from V and 4 from J, leaving 8 bases between them. CDR3 length: 13 amino acids. The CDR3 nucleotides read TGTGCCAGCAGCTTAGAGTCCCGGTACGAGCAGTACTTC. Protein sequence: CASSLESRYEQYF.

The chain couples TRBV11-2 to TRBJ2-1; no reliable D call. V was clipped by 5 bases and J by 2 bases, with 10 bases between them. Germline CDR1 is SGHAT and CDR2 is FQNNGV. The CDR3 runs 14 residues. CDR3 in DNA: TGTGCCAGCAGCCAAAGGGCGGCCTACAATGAGCAGTTCTTC. Translating it yields CASSQRAAYNEQFF.

This clonotype was seen more than once but under ten times. The chain recombines TRBV10-3 with TRBJ1-6; D perhaps matches TRBD1 (5 bases). CDR3 length: 15 residues. V lost 6 bases and J 7 bases, leaving 16 bases between the germline ends. The germline gives CDR1 ENHRY, CDR2 SYGVKD. The CDR3 nucleotides read TGTGCCATCAGGAGGACACCTCCCCCCAATTCACCCCTCCACTTT. This translates into CAIRRTPPPNSPLHF.

The gene calls are TRBV19 and TRBJ2-2; 7 bases map to TRBD1. The CDR3 is 16 amino acids. Germline V gene data show CDR1 as LNHDA and CDR2 as SQIVND (reference sequence). The junction had 10 bases not matched to a gene; V was cut back by 4 bases and J by 5 bases. CDR3 amino acids: CASSKAGTVDTGELFF. The DNA of the CDR3 is TGTGCCAGTAGTAAAGCCGGGACAGTTGATACCGGGGAGCTGTTTTTT.

The table lists this clonotype with a few counts. This chain connects TRBV6-5 to TRBJ1-3; TRBD1 is a possible D gene (6 bases). The CDR3 covers 15 residues. Germline values: CDR1 MNHEY, CDR2 SVGAGI. V was clipped by 6 bases and J by 0 bases, with 12 bases between them. The CDR3 nucleotides read TGTGCCAGCAGAAGACAGGCGAGCTCTGGAAACACCATATATTTT. This gives the protein CASRRQASSGNTIYF.

The chain combines TRBV5-1 with TRBJ2-2, with a tentative D call TRBD1 (6 bases). From germline, CDR1 is SGHRS and CDR2 YFSETQ. This CDR3 region has 15 residues. Trimming removed 2 bases at V and 5 bases at J, with 13 bases between. CDR3 DNA: TGCGCCAGCAGCTTAGGCCAGGGGATGACCGGGGAGCTGTTTTTT. Protein: CASSLGQGMTGELFF. The complete variable domain, with remaining parts taken from reference TRBV5-1 and TRBJ2-2, reads KAGVTQTPRYLIKTRGQQVTLSCSPISGHRSVSWYQQTPGQGLQFLFEYFSETQRNKGNFPGRFSGRQFSNSRSEMNVSTLELGDSALYLCASSLGQGMTGELFFGEGSRLTVL.

This clonotype was seen more than once but under ten times. The chain is built from TRBV10-3 and TRBJ2-5; 7 nucleotides align to TRBD1. Germline V gives CDR1 ENHRY, CDR2 SYGVKD. V lost 4 bases, J lost 5 bases, and 7 bases stayed unmatched. CDR3 length: 14 residues. CDR3 DNA: TGTGCCATCAGTGTAACAGGGGTTGCGGAGACCCAGTACTTC. Amino acid sequence: CAISVTGVAETQYF.

The chain employs TRBV18 and TRBJ2-4; no clear D gene. This CDR3 has 17 residues. Germline-derived CDR1 and CDR2 are KGHSH and LQKENI. V lost 2 bases and J 2 bases, leaving 16 bases between the germline ends. CDR3 residues: CASSPLERQLTKNIQYF. The CDR3 DNA follows: TGTGCCAGCTCACCATTAGAACGTCAATTAACCAAAAACATTCAGTACTTC.